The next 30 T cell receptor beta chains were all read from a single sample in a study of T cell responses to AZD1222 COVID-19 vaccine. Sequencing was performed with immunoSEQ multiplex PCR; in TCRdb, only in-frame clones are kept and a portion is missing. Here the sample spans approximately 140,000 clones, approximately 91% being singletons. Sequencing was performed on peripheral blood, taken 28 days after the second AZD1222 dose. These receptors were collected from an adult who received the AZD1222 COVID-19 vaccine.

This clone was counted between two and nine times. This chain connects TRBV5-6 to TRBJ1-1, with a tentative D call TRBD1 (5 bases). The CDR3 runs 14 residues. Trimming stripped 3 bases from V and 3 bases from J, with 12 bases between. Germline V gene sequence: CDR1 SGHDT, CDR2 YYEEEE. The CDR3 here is CASSSWGRYTEAFF. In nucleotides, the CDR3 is TGTGCCAGCAGCTCGTGGGGACGTTACACTGAAGCTTTCTTT.

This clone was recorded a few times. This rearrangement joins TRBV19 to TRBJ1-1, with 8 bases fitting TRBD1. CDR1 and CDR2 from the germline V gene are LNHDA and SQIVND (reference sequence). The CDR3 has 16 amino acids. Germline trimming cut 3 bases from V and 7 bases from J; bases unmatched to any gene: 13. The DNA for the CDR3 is TGTGCCAGTAGTATTGGGGGACAGGTACGGGGTGGTGAAGCTTTCTTT. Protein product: CASSIGGQVRGGEAFF.

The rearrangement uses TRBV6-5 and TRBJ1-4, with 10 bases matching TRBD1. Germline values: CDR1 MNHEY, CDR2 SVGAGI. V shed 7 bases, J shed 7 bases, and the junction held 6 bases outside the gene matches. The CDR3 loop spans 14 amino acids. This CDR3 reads CASKSTGGGEKLFF. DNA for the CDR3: TGTGCCAGCAAGTCGACAGGGGGCGGTGAAAAACTGTTTTTT.

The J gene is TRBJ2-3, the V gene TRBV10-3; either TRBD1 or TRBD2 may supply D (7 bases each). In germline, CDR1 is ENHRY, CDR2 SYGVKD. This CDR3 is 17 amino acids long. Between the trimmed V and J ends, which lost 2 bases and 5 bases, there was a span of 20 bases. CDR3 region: CAISERGAGGKLDTQYF. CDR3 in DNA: TGTGCCATCAGTGAGCGGGGGGCAGGGGGTAAATTAGATACGCAGTATTTT.

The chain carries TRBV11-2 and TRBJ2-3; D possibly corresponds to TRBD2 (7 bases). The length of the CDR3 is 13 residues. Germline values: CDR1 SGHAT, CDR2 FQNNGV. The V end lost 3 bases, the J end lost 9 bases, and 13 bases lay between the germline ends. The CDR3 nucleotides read TGTGCCAGCAGCTTCCGGGGGGCCCCCACGCAGTATTTT. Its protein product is CASSFRGAPTQYF.

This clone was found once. CDR3 DNA sequence: TGTGCCAGCAGTTACGGATTGGCTAGCGGGTCCCAAGAGACCCAGTACTTC. It specifies CASSYGLASGSQETQYF. This sequence joins TRBV6-2 or TRBV6-3 and TRBJ2-5; 8 nucleotides line up with TRBD2. V trimming: 2 bases; J trimming: 1 base; junction bases outside the gene matches: 9. The germline CDR1 and CDR2 sequences are MNHEY and SVGEGT. The CDR3 runs to 17 residues.

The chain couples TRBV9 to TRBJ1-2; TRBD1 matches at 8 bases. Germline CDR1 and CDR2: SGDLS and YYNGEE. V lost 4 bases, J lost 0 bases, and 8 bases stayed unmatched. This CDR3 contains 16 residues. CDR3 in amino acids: CASSNYGQGPNYGYTF. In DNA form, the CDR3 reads TGTGCCAGCAGCAACTATGGACAGGGACCTAACTATGGCTACACCTTC.

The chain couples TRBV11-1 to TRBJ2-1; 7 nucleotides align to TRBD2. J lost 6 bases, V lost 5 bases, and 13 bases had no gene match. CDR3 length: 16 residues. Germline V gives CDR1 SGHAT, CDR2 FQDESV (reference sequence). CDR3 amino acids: CASSQGGAYRRNEQFF. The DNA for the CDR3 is TGTGCCAGCAGCCAGGGAGGGGCCTATAGGCGCAATGAGCAGTTCTTC.

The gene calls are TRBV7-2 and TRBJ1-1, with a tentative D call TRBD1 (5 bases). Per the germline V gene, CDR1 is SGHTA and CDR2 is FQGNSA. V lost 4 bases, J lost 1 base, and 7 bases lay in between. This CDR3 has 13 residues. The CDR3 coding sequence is TGTGCCAGCAGCTACGGGGCGAACACTGAAGCTTTCTTT. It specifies CASSYGANTEAFF.

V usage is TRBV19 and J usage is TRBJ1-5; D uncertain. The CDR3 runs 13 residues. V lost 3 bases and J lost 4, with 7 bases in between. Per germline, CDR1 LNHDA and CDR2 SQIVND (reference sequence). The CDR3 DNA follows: TGTGCCAGTAGTATTACCCAGAATCAGCCCCAGCATTTT. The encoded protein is CASSITQNQPQHF.

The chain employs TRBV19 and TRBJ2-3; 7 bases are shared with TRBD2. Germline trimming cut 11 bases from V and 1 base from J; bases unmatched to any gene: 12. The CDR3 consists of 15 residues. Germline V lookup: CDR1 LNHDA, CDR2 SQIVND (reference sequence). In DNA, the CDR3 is TGTGCCTCGAGGGTCCGGGGGGACCGCACAGATACGCAGTATTTT. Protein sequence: CASRVRGDRTDTQYF.

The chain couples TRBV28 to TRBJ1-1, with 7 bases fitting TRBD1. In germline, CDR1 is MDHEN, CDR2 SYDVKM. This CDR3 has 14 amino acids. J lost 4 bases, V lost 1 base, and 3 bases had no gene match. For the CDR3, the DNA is TGTGCCAGCAGTTTATCAAGGGGGCCCACTGAAGCTTTCTTT. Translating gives CASSLSRGPTEAFF.

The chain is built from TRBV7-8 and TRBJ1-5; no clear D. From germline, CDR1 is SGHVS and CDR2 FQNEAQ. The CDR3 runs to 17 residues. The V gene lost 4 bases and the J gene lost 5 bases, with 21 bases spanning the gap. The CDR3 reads CASSSGAWREIDQPQHF. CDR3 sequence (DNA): TGTGCCAGCAGCTCGGGAGCTTGGCGGGAAATCGATCAGCCCCAGCATTTT.

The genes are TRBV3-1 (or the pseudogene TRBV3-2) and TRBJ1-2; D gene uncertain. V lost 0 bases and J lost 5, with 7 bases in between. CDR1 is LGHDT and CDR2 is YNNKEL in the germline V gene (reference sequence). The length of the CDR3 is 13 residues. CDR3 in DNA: TGTGCCAGCAGCCAAGATCTGGGATATGGCTACACCTTC. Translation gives CASSQDLGYGYTF.

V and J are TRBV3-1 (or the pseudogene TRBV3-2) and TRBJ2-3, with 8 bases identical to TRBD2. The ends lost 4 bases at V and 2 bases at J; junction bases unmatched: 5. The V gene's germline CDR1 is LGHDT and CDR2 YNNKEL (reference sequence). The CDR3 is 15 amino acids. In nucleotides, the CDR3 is TGTGCCAGCAGCCCCGCGGGGGGAAACACAGATACGCAGTATTTT. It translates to CASSPAGGNTDTQYF.

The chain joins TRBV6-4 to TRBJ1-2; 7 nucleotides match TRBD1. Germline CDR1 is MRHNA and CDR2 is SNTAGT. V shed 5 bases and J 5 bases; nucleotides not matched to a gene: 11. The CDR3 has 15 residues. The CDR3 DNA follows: TGTGCCAGCAGTCCGAACTGGGACAGCCTATATGGCTACACCTTC. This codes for CASSPNWDSLYGYTF.

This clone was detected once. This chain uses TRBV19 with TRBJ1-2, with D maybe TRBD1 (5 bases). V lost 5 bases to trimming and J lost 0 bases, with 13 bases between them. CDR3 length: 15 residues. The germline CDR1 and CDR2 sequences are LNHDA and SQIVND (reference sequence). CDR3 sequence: CASSVGTGANYGYTF. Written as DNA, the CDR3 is TGTGCCAGTAGTGTAGGGACGGGAGCTAACTATGGCTACACCTTC.

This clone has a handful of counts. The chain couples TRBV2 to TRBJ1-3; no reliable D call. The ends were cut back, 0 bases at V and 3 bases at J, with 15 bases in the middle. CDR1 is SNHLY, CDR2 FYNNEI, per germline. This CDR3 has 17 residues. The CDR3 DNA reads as TGTGCCAGCAGTGAAGCCACCCTACGGGATGTTGGAAACACCATATATTTT. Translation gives CASSEATLRDVGNTIYF.

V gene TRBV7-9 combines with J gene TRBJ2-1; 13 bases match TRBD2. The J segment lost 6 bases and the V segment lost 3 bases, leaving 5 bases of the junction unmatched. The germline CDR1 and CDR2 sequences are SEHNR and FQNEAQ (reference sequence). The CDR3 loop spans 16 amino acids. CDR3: CASSFLLAGGPNEQFF. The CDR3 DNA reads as TGTGCCAGCAGCTTTCTACTAGCGGGGGGGCCCAATGAGCAGTTCTTC.

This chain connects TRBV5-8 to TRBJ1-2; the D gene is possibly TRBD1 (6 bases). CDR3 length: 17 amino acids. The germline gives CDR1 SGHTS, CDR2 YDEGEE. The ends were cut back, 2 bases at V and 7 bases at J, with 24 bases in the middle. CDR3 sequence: CASSFPPWGGAVVGYTF. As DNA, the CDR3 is TGTGCCAGCAGCTTTCCCCCATGGGGGGGCGCAGTTGTTGGCTACACCTTC.

CDR3 bases: TGTGCCAGCAGCTTACGGACTTCCTTGGGCACTGAAGCTTTCTTT. Translated, it gives CASSLRTSLGTEAFF. V and J are TRBV7-9 and TRBJ1-1, with D unclear. The germline V gene has CDR1 SEHNR and CDR2 FQNEAQ (reference sequence). The CDR3 spans 15 residues. The V end was cut by 2 bases, the J end by 4 bases, with 14 bases between.

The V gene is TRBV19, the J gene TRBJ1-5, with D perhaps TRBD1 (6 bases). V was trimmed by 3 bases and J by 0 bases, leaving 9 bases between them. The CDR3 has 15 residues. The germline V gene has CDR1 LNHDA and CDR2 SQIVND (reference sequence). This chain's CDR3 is CASSIQGYSNQPQHF. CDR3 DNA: TGTGCCAGTAGTATCCAGGGGTATAGCAATCAGCCCCAGCATTTT.

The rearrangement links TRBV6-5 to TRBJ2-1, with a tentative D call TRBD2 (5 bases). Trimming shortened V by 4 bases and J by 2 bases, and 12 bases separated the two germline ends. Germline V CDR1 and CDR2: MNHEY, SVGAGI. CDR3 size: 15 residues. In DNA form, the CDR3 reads TGTGCCAGCAGTTCCTTCAGCGGACCCTACAATGAGCAGTTCTTC. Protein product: CASSSFSGPYNEQFF.

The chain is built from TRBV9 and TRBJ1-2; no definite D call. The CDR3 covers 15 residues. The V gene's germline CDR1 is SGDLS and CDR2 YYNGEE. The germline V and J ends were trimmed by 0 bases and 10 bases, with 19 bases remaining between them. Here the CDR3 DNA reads TGTGCCAGCAGCGTAGGTAGTCGCCCTACTATAGCCTACACCTTC. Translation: CASSVGSRPTIAYTF. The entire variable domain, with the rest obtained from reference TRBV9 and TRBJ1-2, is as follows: DSGVTQTPKHLITATGQRVTLRCSPRSGDLSVYWYQQSLDQGLQFLIQYYNGEERAKGNILERFSAQQFPDLHSELNLSSLELGDSALYFCASSVGSRPTIAYTFGSGTRLTVV.

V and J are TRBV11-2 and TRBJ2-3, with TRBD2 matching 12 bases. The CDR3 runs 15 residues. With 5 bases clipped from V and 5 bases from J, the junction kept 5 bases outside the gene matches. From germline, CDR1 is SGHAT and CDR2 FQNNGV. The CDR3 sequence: CASSTTSGGLDTQYF. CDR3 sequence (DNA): TGTGCCAGCAGCACGACTAGCGGGGGTTTAGATACGCAGTATTTT.

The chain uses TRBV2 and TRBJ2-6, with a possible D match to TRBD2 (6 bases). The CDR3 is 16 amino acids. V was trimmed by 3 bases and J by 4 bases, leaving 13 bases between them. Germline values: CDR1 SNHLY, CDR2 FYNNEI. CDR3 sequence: CASSDKRGGGANVLTF. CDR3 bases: TGTGCCAGCAGTGACAAACGGGGAGGCGGGGCCAACGTCCTGACTTTC. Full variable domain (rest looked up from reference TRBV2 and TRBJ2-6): EPEVTQTPSHQVTQMGQEVILRCVPISNHLYFYWYRQILGQKVEFLVSFYNNEISEKSEIFDDQFSVERPDGSNFTLKIRSTKLEDSAMYFCASSDKRGGGANVLTFGAGSRLTVL.

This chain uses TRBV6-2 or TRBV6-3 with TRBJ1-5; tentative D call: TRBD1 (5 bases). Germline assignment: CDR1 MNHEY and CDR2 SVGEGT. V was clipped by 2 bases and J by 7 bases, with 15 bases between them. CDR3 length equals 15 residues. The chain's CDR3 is CASSYPGGVWQPQHF. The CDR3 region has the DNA TGTGCCAGCAGTTACCCCGGGGGGGTATGGCAGCCCCAGCATTTT.

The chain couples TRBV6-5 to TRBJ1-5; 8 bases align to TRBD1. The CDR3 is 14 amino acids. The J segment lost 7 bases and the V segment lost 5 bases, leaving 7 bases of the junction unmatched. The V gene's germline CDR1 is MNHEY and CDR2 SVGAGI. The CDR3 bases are TGTGCCAGCAGTCAGACAGGGGAGGAGCAGCCCCAGCATTTT. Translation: CASSQTGEEQPQHF.

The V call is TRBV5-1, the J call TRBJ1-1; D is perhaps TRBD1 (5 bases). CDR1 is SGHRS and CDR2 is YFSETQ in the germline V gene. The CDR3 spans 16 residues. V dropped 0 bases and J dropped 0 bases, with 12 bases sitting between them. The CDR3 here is CASSLAGPALNTEAFF. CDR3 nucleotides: TGCGCCAGCAGCTTGGCGGGGCCAGCCCTGAACACTGAAGCTTTCTTT.

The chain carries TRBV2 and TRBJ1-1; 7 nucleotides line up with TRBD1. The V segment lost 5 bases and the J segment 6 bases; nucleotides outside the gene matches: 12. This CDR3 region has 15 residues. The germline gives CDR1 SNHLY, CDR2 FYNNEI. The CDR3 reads CASSRTGRGISEAFF. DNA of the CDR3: TGTGCCAGCAGTCGGACAGGCCGGGGCATTTCTGAAGCTTTCTTT.